This T cell receptor beta chain was obtained from a study of T cell clones after liver transplantation. Study at large: Until 12-24 months post-transplant, subjects got standard immunosuppression and no induction. Broader study findings: Low donor cell numbers restricted donor-reactive repertoire measurement in a couple of subjects. Post-transplant time points were not standardized, so conclusions are preliminary. Donor-reactive sequences fell more than third party-reactive ones, suggesting partial deletion.

This clone occurred a few times. Its specificity is unknown. The junction differs from germline at one of its ends, possibly a read error. Profiled with immunoSEQ multiplex PCR; TCRdb holds only in-frame clones, not every one. The sample lists some 80,000 clones; roughly 80% were seen once. CDR3 length: 10 amino acids. The germline V gene has CDR1 DFQATT and CDR2 SNEGSKA (reference sequence). The sequence came from a human patient who received a liver transplant. Part of the T cell pool may stem from the graft donor. The input for sequencing was CD4+ T cells from blood, taken roughly 48 months after liver transplant. The chain combines TRBV20-1 with TRBJ2-1; possibly TRBD2 for D (6 bases). The CDR3 loop is CSATRDFGLF. CDR3 nucleotide sequence: TGCAGTGCCACCCGGGACTTCGGCCTCTTC.